The next 26 T cell receptor beta chains were all read from a single sample in a study of post-analysis software for immune sequencing data. Prepared TCR beta cDNA libraries contained unique molecular identifiers. TCRdb re-analysed the PCR reads in MiXCR, keeping a single row per CDR3 protein. The sample shows about 460,000 distinct CDR3 sequences, roughly 45% of them seen only once. The antigens for these receptors are not known. The study, taken as a whole, reports: Five or six TRBV segments, TRBV5-6, TRBV5-1 and TRBV20-1 among them, were found more frequent in patients than controls.

Sample: blood. These receptor sequences come from a girl aged 5-17 years with multiple sclerosis.

This clonotype was seen a handful of times. The chain couples TRBV7-3 to TRBJ2-3, with 12 positions matching TRBD2. Trimming took 5 bases from V and 9 from J; bases not matched to a gene: 9. Germline CDR1 SGHTA, CDR2 FQGTGA. The CDR3 is made up of 15 amino acids. The CDR3 bases are TGTGCCAGCAGCGGAGGACTAGCGGGACTGGGGACGCAGTATTTT. Translated, it gives CASSGGLAGLGTQYF.

This clonotype was picked up a small number of times. The gene calls are TRBV20-1 and TRBJ2-7; 11 bases match TRBD2. Germline V CDR1 and CDR2: DFQATT, SNEGSKA (reference sequence). The CDR3 totals 17 residues. Germline trimming cut 0 bases from V and 2 bases from J; bases unmatched to any gene: 9. The CDR3 sequence: CSARDLVRLAGTYEQYF. In DNA form, the CDR3 reads TGCAGTGCTAGAGATCTGGTCCGACTAGCGGGGACCTACGAGCAGTACTTC.

This rearrangement joins TRBV29-1 to TRBJ2-7, with D possibly being TRBD1 (6 bases). The CDR3 is made up of 12 amino acids. Germline lookup yields CDR1 SQVTM and CDR2 ANQGSEA. Trimming removed 6 bases at V and 4 bases at J, with 13 bases between. In DNA, the CDR3 is TGCAGCGTATCACAGGGCAGGTACGAGCAGTACTTC. Amino acid sequence: CSVSQGRYEQYF.

CDR3 sequence (DNA): TGTGCCAGCACTAGACAGGAGAGCTCCTACGAGCAGTACTTC. Protein sequence: CASTRQESSYEQYF. J is TRBJ2-7 and V is TRBV2; maybe TRBD1 (6 bases). Trimming stripped 7 bases from V and 0 bases from J, with 13 bases between. This CDR3 comprises 14 residues. Germline V gene sequence: CDR1 SNHLY, CDR2 FYNNEI.

The table lists this clonotype with a count of one. The chain has TRBV3-1 and TRBJ2-1; D is perhaps TRBD2 (5 bases). Trimming stripped 4 bases from V and 5 bases from J, with 6 bases between. This CDR3 is 12 amino acids long. Per the germline V gene, CDR1 is LGHDT and CDR2 is YNNKEL (reference sequence). CDR3 protein: CASSPRDNEQFF. The CDR3, as DNA: TGTGCCAGCAGCCCGCGGGACAATGAGCAGTTCTTC.

This clonotype has only a few counts. The chain uses TRBV4-2 and TRBJ2-1, with TRBD2 as a possible D gene (5 bases). Germline V CDR1 and CDR2: LGHNA, YNFKEQ. The length of the CDR3 is 18 residues. Trimming cost V 4 bases and J 7 bases, with 26 bases left between them. CDR3 bases: TGTGCCAGCAGCCGCGGTCGGGCCTCCCCGGGATCTACGAATGAGCAGTTCTTC. Protein: CASSRGRASPGSTNEQFF.

This clonotype was seen only a few times. V usage is TRBV6-5 and J usage is TRBJ2-1; 13 bases fit TRBD2. Germline CDR1 reads MNHEY; CDR2 reads SVGAGI. This CDR3 spans 15 amino acids. J was trimmed by 8 bases and V by 6 bases; bases with no gene match: 7. CDR3 sequence (DNA): TGTGCCAGCAGCAGGACTAGCGGGAGCTGGGATGAGCAGTTCTTC. Protein product: CASSRTSGSWDEQFF.

Only a few counts were recorded for this clonotype. This chain uses TRBV27 with TRBJ1-5; no reliable D call. The V end was cut by 3 bases, the J end by 0 bases, with 6 bases between. This CDR3 has 14 residues. CDR1 and CDR2 (germline): MNHEY, SMNVEV (reference sequence). In nucleotides, the CDR3 is TGTGCCAGCAGTTTTTCTGGTAGCAATCAGCCCCAGCATTTT. Translation: CASSFSGSNQPQHF.

The chain employs TRBV27 and TRBJ2-7, with unresolved D. The CDR3 loop spans 14 amino acids. V dropped 7 bases and J dropped 4 bases, with 17 bases sitting between them. Germline V gene data show CDR1 as MNHEY and CDR2 as SMNVEV (reference sequence). The CDR3 DNA reads TGTGCCAGCACGAGCTTAGCTAGTCGGTACGAGCAGTACTTC. It yields the protein CASTSLASRYEQYF.

J is TRBJ2-1 and V is TRBV5-1; 10 bases agree with TRBD2. Trimming took 4 bases from V and 6 from J; bases not matched to a gene: 10. From germline, CDR1 is SGHRS and CDR2 YFSETQ. The length of the CDR3 is 16 residues. CDR3 residues: CASSLTSGLPCNEQFF. As DNA, the CDR3 is TGCGCCAGCAGCCTGACTAGCGGGTTACCATGCAATGAGCAGTTCTTC.

There are a few counts of this clonotype. CDR3 sequence (DNA): TGTGCCAGCAGTTTGGGACAGGGACGGCCCCAGCATTTT. This gives the protein CASSLGQGRPQHF. The chain employs TRBV6-2 or TRBV6-3 and TRBJ1-5, with 9 nucleotides matching TRBD1. The germline V gene has CDR1 MNHEY and CDR2 SVGEGT. Germline trimming cut 4 bases from V and 9 bases from J; bases unmatched to any gene: 4. This CDR3 has 13 amino acids.

This chain joins TRBV7-3 and TRBJ1-1; weak D call: TRBD1 (6 bases). Between the trimmed V and J ends, which lost 2 bases and 5 bases, there was a span of 15 bases. The CDR3 contains 15 residues. Germline V gene data show CDR1 as SGHTA and CDR2 as FQGTGA. CDR3 loop: CASSLGGGWDTEAFF. In nucleotides, the CDR3 is TGTGCCAGCAGCTTAGGCGGGGGCTGGGATACTGAAGCTTTCTTT.

This clonotype was recorded a few times. The chain links TRBV7-3 to TRBJ2-7, with D perhaps given as TRBD1 or TRBD2 (5 bases each). CDR1 and CDR2 from the germline V gene are SGHTA and FQGTGA. The CDR3 extends over 15 amino acids. V was pared by 1 base and J by 0 bases, with 10 bases between. For the CDR3, the DNA is TGTGCCAGCAGCTTAAACGGGGCGAGCTCCTACGAGCAGTACTTC. This translates into CASSLNGASSYEQYF.

The V and J genes are TRBV2 and TRBJ1-5; 8 positions agree with TRBD1. The CDR3 has 17 amino acids. The ends lost 0 bases at V and 7 bases at J; junction bases unmatched: 11. The V gene's germline CDR1 is SNHLY and CDR2 FYNNEI. The CDR3 coding sequence is TGTGCCAGCAGTGAAGCCCATCCAGGGGGCGCAGGGCAGCCCCAGCATTTT. Protein: CASSEAHPGGAGQPQHF.

The rearrangement links TRBV6-5 to TRBJ1-1; 9 bases are a match to TRBD1. V gave up 2 bases and J gave up 5 bases; unmatched junction bases: 9. Germline CDR1 and CDR2: MNHEY and SVGAGI. The length of the CDR3 is 16 residues. This chain's CDR3 is CASSYALGQGPTEAFF. DNA for the CDR3: TGTGCCAGCAGTTACGCCCTGGGACAGGGCCCGACTGAAGCTTTCTTT.

The chain uses TRBV5-1 and TRBJ2-7; no clear D. Germline V lookup: CDR1 SGHRS, CDR2 YFSETQ. The CDR3 is 16 amino acids. V lost 0 bases, J lost 0 bases, and 13 bases lay in between. CDR3 sequence: CASSLVGSYGSYEQYF. The DNA of the CDR3 is TGCGCCAGCAGCTTGGTCGGTTCCTACGGCTCCTACGAGCAGTACTTC.

This chain connects TRBV9 to TRBJ2-3; 9 positions match TRBD2. Germline V gene sequence: CDR1 SGDLS, CDR2 YYNGEE. Trimming at V came to 2 bases and at J to 2 bases, leaving 3 bases not matched to a gene. The CDR3 consists of 15 residues. The CDR3, as DNA: TGTGCCAGCAGCGTTCTAGCGGGATTCACAGATACGCAGTATTTT. Translated, it gives CASSVLAGFTDTQYF.

The chain carries TRBV4-1 and TRBJ2-1; the D gene is possibly TRBD1 (5 bases). Trimming cost V 6 bases and J 7 bases, with 19 bases left between them. The germline V gene encodes CDR1 MGHRA and CDR2 YSYEKL. The CDR3 extends over 15 amino acids. This chain's CDR3 is CASSPYGAPMNEQFF. The CDR3 DNA is TGCGCCAGCAGTCCTTATGGGGCCCCTATGAATGAGCAGTTCTTC.

This chain uses TRBV3-1 with TRBJ2-2; possibly TRBD1 or TRBD2 for D (5 bases each). Germline CDR1 and CDR2: LGHDT and YNNKEL (reference sequence). V gave up 5 bases and J gave up 7 bases, with 17 bases separating them. The CDR3 sequence is 15 residues long. The CDR3 loop reads CASSDFGTANGELFF. The CDR3 DNA sequence: TGTGCCAGCAGCGATTTCGGGACGGCCAACGGGGAGCTGTTTTTT.

This clonotype was detected only a few times. The chain has TRBV20-1 and TRBJ2-5, with D tentatively TRBD1 (5 bases). CDR1 and CDR2 from the germline V gene are DFQATT and SNEGSKA (reference sequence). The length of the CDR3 is 13 residues. V lost 3 bases, J lost 1 base, and 9 bases lay in between. This chain's CDR3 is CSARRQTQETQYF. As DNA, the CDR3 is TGCAGTGCTAGGAGACAGACCCAAGAGACCCAGTACTTC.

This chain uses TRBV4-3 with TRBJ2-1, with a weak D call TRBD2 (6 bases). The CDR3 consists of 16 residues. Germline CDR1 reads LGHNA; CDR2 reads YSLEER. The germline V and J ends were trimmed by 1 base and 2 bases, with 12 bases remaining between them. As DNA, the CDR3 is TGCGCCAGCAGCCAAGTCCATCAGCGGGCCTACAATGAGCAGTTCTTC. It is translated as CASSQVHQRAYNEQFF.

This chain joins TRBV20-1 and TRBJ2-7; D gene ambiguous. Trimming cost V 3 bases and J 2 bases, with 14 bases left between them. Germline V gene data show CDR1 as DFQATT and CDR2 as SNEGSKA (reference sequence). The CDR3 consists of 14 residues. The CDR3 spells CSASGFPGTYEQYF. The CDR3 DNA is TGCAGTGCTAGCGGTTTCCCTGGGACCTACGAGCAGTACTTC.

There are a few counts of this clonotype. The chain recombines TRBV5-1 with TRBJ1-2; 10 nucleotides agree with TRBD1. CDR3 length equals 15 residues. Germline trimming cut 0 bases from V and 7 bases from J; bases unmatched to any gene: 6. CDR1 is SGHRS, CDR2 YFSETQ, per germline. The CDR3: CASSLDPGQGSGYTF. In DNA, the CDR3 is TGCGCCAGCAGCTTGGATCCGGGACAGGGGTCTGGCTACACCTTC.

The chain has TRBV5-1 and TRBJ2-1, with unresolved D. Looked up from germline, CDR1 is SGHRS and CDR2 is YFSETQ. The ends were cut back, 0 bases at V and 8 bases at J, with 12 bases in the middle. The CDR3 is made up of 14 amino acids. The CDR3 DNA follows: TGCGCCAGCAGCTTGGGCGAAGGGTTGGATGAGCAGTTCTTC. As protein: CASSLGEGLDEQFF. Combining the CDR3 with reference TRBV5-1 and TRBJ2-1 gives the whole variable domain KAGVTQTPRYLIKTRGQQVTLSCSPISGHRSVSWYQQTPGQGLQFLFEYFSETQRNKGNFPGRFSGRQFSNSRSEMNVSTLELGDSALYLCASSLGEGLDEQFFGPGTRLTVL.

This clonotype was seen a few times. This chain uses TRBV28 with TRBJ2-5, with 7 bases aligning to TRBD1. The DNA matches TRBJ2-7 better at its end, which makes the J call doubtful. Germline-derived CDR1 and CDR2 are MDHEN and SYDVKM. The length of the CDR3 is 13 residues. The CDR3 DNA reads as TGTGCCATCGGCCCAGGGGGAACTTACGAGCAGTACTTC. This encodes CAIGPGGTYEQYF.

The CDR3 loop reads CASFSKGPHTDTQYF. DNA of the CDR3: TGTGCCAGCTTCTCTAAAGGACCGCACACAGATACGCAGTATTTT. V and J are TRBV12-3 or TRBV12-4 and TRBJ2-3; the D is unclear. The CDR3 consists of 15 residues. Trimming shortened V by 8 bases and J by 2 bases, and 17 bases separated the two germline ends.